This paragraph covers one T cell receptor (beta chain) sequence. Data came from immunoSEQ multiplex PCR; TCRdb stores just in-frame clones and leaves some out. In the table there are 350,000 to 450,000 clones, 89% of which are singletons. Stated treatment: 15 to 20 received Ad26.COV2.S at low or high dose, single or two shots; about 5 received placebo; per-sample allocation not given. The investigators took samples on day 63 after the first vaccine or placebo injection. These data are taken from a study of Ad26.COV2.S vaccination and SARS-CoV-2 variants. The wider study: Ad26.COV2.S shots went into the muscle once or twice, 56 days apart.

The CDR3 loop spans 15 amino acids. The trim removed 4 bases at V and 6 bases at J, leaving 9 bases unmatched. Germline V lookup: CDR1 SGDLS, CDR2 YYNGEE. The material was peripheral blood, obtained in a trial of Ad26.COV2.S vaccine versus placebo. The receptor's source is a person between 18 and 60 years old who received the Ad26.COV2.S COVID-19 vaccine or a placebo. The chain uses TRBV9 and TRBJ2-2, with 7 bases that match TRBD2. CDR3 region: CASSTRTAGAGELFF. The DNA of the CDR3 is TGTGCCAGCAGCACCCGGACGGCGGGAGCCGGGGAGCTGTTTTTT. Full variable domain (missing parts from reference TRBV9 and TRBJ2-2): DSGVTQTPKHLITATGQRVTLRCSPRSGDLSVYWYQQSLDQGLQFLIQYYNGEERAKGNILERFSAQQFPDLHSELNLSSLELGDSALYFCASSTRTAGAGELFFGEGSRLTVL.